One sample yielded the 14 T cell receptor beta chains listed below, sequenced in a study of blood T cell repertoires in COVID-19. Using immunoSEQ multiplex PCR, the repertoire was profiled, and TCRdb retains in-frame clones only, with some absent. The repertoire holds approximately 300,000 clones, with around 81% as singletons. The sequencing sample was made of peripheral blood. The origin of the receptors is a woman in her fifties or sixties with active or convalescent COVID-19.

The chain has TRBV5-1 and TRBJ1-1, with 9 bases matching TRBD1. The CDR3 covers 16 residues. With 4 bases clipped from V and 0 bases from J, the junction kept 7 bases outside the gene matches. Germline values: CDR1 SGHRS, CDR2 YFSETQ. CDR3: CASSPDRGSMNTEAFF. Written as DNA, the CDR3 is TGCGCCAGCAGCCCTGACAGGGGGTCTATGAACACTGAAGCTTTCTTT. Drawing the rest from reference TRBV5-1 and TRBJ1-1, the complete variable domain is KAGVTQTPRYLIKTRGQQVTLSCSPISGHRSVSWYQQTPGQGLQFLFEYFSETQRNKGNFPGRFSGRQFSNSRSEMNVSTLELGDSALYLCASSPDRGSMNTEAFFGQGTRLTVV.

V is TRBV27 and J is TRBJ1-4; 7 bases map to TRBD1. Germline V gene lookup returns CDR1 MNHEY and CDR2 SMNVEV (reference sequence). The junction had 11 bases not matched to a gene; V was cut back by 3 bases and J by 10 bases. This CDR3 is built from 15 residues. The DNA for the CDR3 is TGTGCCAGCAGTTTCGAGGGGACAGCATCAGCAAAACTGTTTTTT. It yields the protein CASSFEGTASAKLFF.

The chain combines TRBV15 with TRBJ1-2; 8 positions match TRBD1. Trimming removed 4 bases from V and 1 base from J; junction bases left unmatched: 2. This CDR3 has 14 amino acids. Germline assignment: CDR1 LNHNV and CDR2 YYDKDF (reference sequence). The DNA for the CDR3 is TGTGCCACCAGCAATGGACAGGGTAACTATGGCTACACCTTC. This sequence encodes CATSNGQGNYGYTF.

The chain employs TRBV19 and TRBJ1-5, with D possibly TRBD1 on 5 matching bases. V gave up 0 bases and J gave up 4 bases, with 13 bases separating them. Germline CDR1 LNHDA, CDR2 SQIVND (reference sequence). This CDR3 region has 16 residues. CDR3 protein: CASSIEGGWSNQPQHF. In nucleotides, the CDR3 is TGTGCCAGTAGTATAGAGGGGGGGTGGTCGAATCAGCCCCAGCATTTT.

The CDR3 sequence: CASSPTQGANTEAFF. The DNA of the CDR3 is TGTGCCAGCAGCCCGACACAGGGGGCGAACACTGAAGCTTTCTTT. This chain joins TRBV7-9 and TRBJ1-1, with 9 positions matching TRBD1. Looked up from germline, CDR1 is SEHNR and CDR2 is FQNEAQ (reference sequence). Trimming at V came to 5 bases and at J to 1 base, leaving 5 bases not matched to a gene. CDR3 length: 15 amino acids.

The gene calls are TRBV4-1 and TRBJ1-3; the D is unclear. Trimming left V 3 bases short and J 0 bases short, with 6 bases between. CDR3 size: 14 residues. Germline lookup yields CDR1 MGHRA and CDR2 YSYEKL. This CDR3 is CASSHLSSGNTIYF. The CDR3 nucleotides are TGCGCCAGCAGCCATCTCAGCTCTGGAAACACCATATATTTT.

This chain joins TRBV5-1 and TRBJ2-1; 8 bases match TRBD2. V shed 0 bases, J shed 6 bases, and the junction held 8 bases outside the gene matches. This CDR3 has 16 amino acids. CDR1 is SGHRS and CDR2 is YFSETQ in the germline V gene. CDR3 residues: CASSLGIHTSGNEQFF. In nucleotides, the CDR3 is TGCGCCAGCAGCTTGGGAATACATACTAGCGGCAATGAGCAGTTCTTC.

J is TRBJ2-5 and V is TRBV4-1; TRBD2 aligns across 8 bases. The ends lost 0 bases at V and 2 bases at J; junction bases unmatched: 8. Looked up from germline, CDR1 is MGHRA and CDR2 is YSYEKL. The CDR3 runs 17 residues. The CDR3 DNA reads as TGCGCCAGCAGCCAAGATGGGGTAGCGGGGATACAAGAGACCCAGTACTTC. Translation gives CASSQDGVAGIQETQYF.

The gene calls are TRBV18 and TRBJ1-1; D not resolved. The CDR3 runs 13 residues. Between the trimmed V and J ends, which lost 3 bases and 6 bases, there was a span of 11 bases. Germline V gene data show CDR1 as KGHSH and CDR2 as LQKENI. CDR3 sequence (DNA): TGTGCCAGCTCACCCCACTTCCTTGCTGAAGCTTTCTTT. Translation gives CASSPHFLAEAFF. The full variable domain, rest sourced from reference TRBV18 and TRBJ1-1, is NAGVMQNPRHLVRRRGQEARLRCSPMKGHSHVYWYRQLPEEGLKFMVYLQKENIIDESGMPKERFSAEFPKEGPSILRIQQVVRGDSAAYFCASSPHFLAEAFFGQGTRLTVV.

This rearrangement joins TRBV19 to TRBJ2-4; D may be TRBD1 (5 bases). The V end was cut by 9 bases, the J end by 5 bases, with 14 bases between. CDR3 length: 13 residues. The V gene's germline CDR1 is LNHDA and CDR2 SQIVND (reference sequence). The CDR3 here is CASRAFGENIQYF. For the CDR3, the DNA is TGTGCCAGCAGGGCCTTCGGAGAAAACATTCAGTACTTC.

This sequence joins TRBV20-1 and TRBJ2-3; 7 nucleotides line up with TRBD1. The V and J ends lost 3 bases and 7 bases, in that order; junction bases with no gene match: 10. CDR3 size: 14 residues. The germline V gene has CDR1 DFQATT and CDR2 SNEGSKA (reference sequence). In DNA form, the CDR3 reads TGCAGTGCTAGTAACAGGGGCCTCGGAAATACGCAGTATTTT. Amino acids: CSASNRGLGNTQYF.

The rearrangement joins TRBV11-2 to TRBJ2-2, with 9 bases that match TRBD1. Trimming cost V 1 base and J 13 bases; bases outside gene matches: 4. Looked up from germline, CDR1 is SGHAT and CDR2 is FQNNGV. The CDR3 length is 13 residues. For the CDR3, the DNA is TGTGCCAGCAGCTTAGTTGGACAGGGGAGGCTGTTTTTT. Translated: CASSLVGQGRLFF.

The CDR3 DNA reads as TGTGCCAGCAGCCAAGGAGGACTAGCGGAAGAGACCCAGTACTTC. This sequence encodes CASSQGGLAEETQYF. This sequence joins TRBV4-2 and TRBJ2-5; 10 nucleotides align to TRBD2. Germline-derived CDR1 and CDR2 are LGHNA and YNFKEQ. This CDR3 has 15 amino acids. Trimming took 1 base from V and 3 from J; bases not matched to a gene: 2.

The rearrangement joins TRBV7-8 to TRBJ1-2; 11 positions match TRBD1. The CDR3 spans 15 residues. Trimming cost V 5 bases and J 4 bases; bases outside gene matches: 6. Looked up from germline, CDR1 is SGHVS and CDR2 is FQNEAQ. The CDR3 bases are TGTGCCAGCAGCCTCGGACAGGGGGCCTCCTATGGCTACACCTTC. Amino acid sequence: CASSLGQGASYGYTF.